This T cell receptor (beta chain) was sequenced for a study of post-analysis software for immune sequencing data. Broader study findings: TRBV5-6, TRBV5-1 and TRBV20-1 were among 4 or 5 TRBV segments more frequent in patients than controls.

TCR beta cDNA libraries had unique molecular identifiers. TCRdb reprocessed the PCR reads via MiXCR and lists one record per CDR3 protein. The data hold some 370,000 distinct CDR3 sequences, with around 33% observed a single time. Trimming cost V 4 bases and J 6 bases, with 10 bases left between them. Per the germline V gene, CDR1 is SGHRS and CDR2 is YFSETQ. This CDR3 has 13 amino acids. Concerning this clonotype itself: The antigen is unknown.

The genes are TRBV5-1 and TRBJ2-2; the D is unclear. The source material was blood. This receptor was identified in a girl aged 5-17 years with multiple sclerosis. The CDR3: CASSPPLAGELFF. The CDR3, as DNA: TGCGCCAGCAGCCCGCCCTTGGCCGGGGAGCTGTTTTTT.